This T cell receptor beta chain was sequenced for a study of shared clonotypes between healthy human individuals. In the study overall: Serving as donors were two women and three men, whose ages spanned 18 to 49.

CD45RA-negative memory and CD45RA+ naive subsets were split from the CD4+ cells. Concerning this clone: This sample includes further DNA sequences coding for the same CDR3.

Original data processing: ImmunoSEQ output held junction-only sequences without quality scores, so filtering differed. Measured with immunoSEQ multiplex PCR; TCRdb has only the in-frame clones, and not every one. Clonal size and the V and J genes are those of that table, whereas D and trimming came from the DNA. The table lists about 2.3 million clones, 80% to 95% of them singletons. The V and J ends lost 3 bases and 0 bases respectively, with 7 bases between them. Germline CDR1 and CDR2: KGHSH and LQKENI. This CDR3 has 14 residues. V gene TRBV18 combines with J gene TRBJ2-3, with a tentative D call TRBD2 (6 bases). The sample was naive CD4+ T cells from PBMCs. Documented subset: CD45RA+ positively selected. This TCR was sampled from a young man in good health. Some clones in this sample may be carry-over from other donors' samples. CDR3 coding DNA: TGTGCCAGCTCACCTAGCGGCAGCACAGATACGCAGTATTTT. Protein: CASSPSGSTDTQYF.